This passage covers 13 T cell receptor beta chains from one sample sequenced in a study of T-cell reconstitution after alpha-beta-depleted transplantation in children. Unique molecular identifiers were incorporated when the TCRbeta library was constructed. Each CDR3 protein gets one entry after TCRdb re-called the PCR reads with MiXCR. Of about 610,000 distinct CDR3 sequences listed, about 10% are singletons. Sequencing used PBMCs from the stem cell graft donor, obtained from the stem cell graft. These receptors came from a human donor who donated a stem cell graft to a child with acute myeloid leukemia.

This clonotype has only a few counts. This sequence joins TRBV14 and TRBJ2-7; 7 bases are a match to TRBD1. V was pared by 1 base and J by 2 bases, with 8 bases of the junction left unmatched. The CDR3 covers 16 residues. CDR1 SGHDN and CDR2 FVKESK come from the germline V gene. This CDR3 reads CASSQGPDRAPYEQYF. The CDR3 coding sequence is TGTGCCAGCAGCCAAGGTCCCGACAGGGCCCCCTACGAGCAGTACTTC.

The chain carries TRBV20-1 and TRBJ2-7; the D gene is possibly TRBD2 (5 bases). Germline CDR1 is DFQATT and CDR2 is SNEGSKA (reference sequence). There are 12 residues in the CDR3. V lost 6 bases, J lost 0 bases, and 9 bases lay in between. In nucleotides, the CDR3 is TGCAGTGCCGGAGGCAACTCCTACGAGCAGTACTTC. It codes for CSAGGNSYEQYF.

The chain couples TRBV5-1 to TRBJ2-3; the D gene is possibly TRBD2 (6 bases). This CDR3 has 14 residues. V was clipped by 4 bases and J by 1 base, with 10 bases between them. In germline, CDR1 is SGHRS, CDR2 YFSETQ. CDR3 sequence (DNA): TGCGCCAGCAGCGGGACGGGAGGCACAGATACGCAGTATTTT. Protein sequence: CASSGTGGTDTQYF.

The chain combines TRBV29-1 with TRBJ2-1; tentatively, D is TRBD2 (6 bases). The germline V gene has CDR1 SQVTM and CDR2 ANQGSEA. Trimming stripped 7 bases from V and 4 bases from J, with 14 bases between. This CDR3 is 13 amino acids long. DNA for the CDR3: TGCAGCGCCGGGGACTTCCGATACAATGAGCAGTTCTTC. Translation: CSAGDFRYNEQFF.

A few counts support this clonotype. The V gene is TRBV5-6, the J gene TRBJ2-7; D is undetermined. This CDR3 has 13 residues. CDR1 and CDR2 (germline): SGHDT, YYEEEE. The V end was cut by 9 bases, the J end by 2 bases, with 15 bases between. CDR3 loop: CAMSPGIAYEQYF. The CDR3 DNA follows: TGTGCCATGAGCCCCGGAATAGCCTACGAGCAGTACTTC.

This clonotype was seen a few times. This chain joins TRBV7-9 and TRBJ2-3; D is unclear. The V end was cut by 5 bases, the J end by 2 bases, with 11 bases between. This CDR3 has 14 residues. Germline-derived CDR1 and CDR2 are SEHNR and FQNEAQ (reference sequence). CDR3 sequence (DNA): TGTGCCAGCAGCCCTCGAACGCACACAGATACGCAGTATTTT. Its translation: CASSPRTHTDTQYF. The variable domain in full, with the rest retrieved from reference TRBV7-9 and TRBJ2-3, is DTGVSQNPRHKITKRGQNVTFRCDPISEHNRLYWYRQTLGQGPEFLTYFQNEAQLEKSRLLSDRFSAERPKGSFSTLEIQRTEQGDSAMYLCASSPRTHTDTQYFGPGTRLTVL.

This clonotype has at least ten counts. The chain joins TRBV4-3 to TRBJ2-1; perhaps TRBD1 as D (5 bases). The germline CDR1 and CDR2 sequences are LGHNA and YSLEER. V gave up 0 bases and J gave up 3 bases, with 15 bases separating them. This CDR3 contains 17 residues. CDR3 sequence: CASSQDRVRTHYNEQFF. The CDR3 nucleotides are TGCGCCAGCAGCCAAGACCGGGTAAGGACACACTACAATGAGCAGTTCTTC.

This clonotype was seen more than once but under ten times. The rearrangement links TRBV6-2 or TRBV6-3 to TRBJ2-2; maybe TRBD1 (5 bases). The germline CDR1 and CDR2 sequences are MNHEY and SVGEGT. V was trimmed by 6 bases and J by 2 bases, leaving 16 bases between them. This CDR3 region has 16 residues. The CDR3 DNA is TGTGCCAGCAGCCCAGAAGAAGGGGCCAACACCGGGGAGCTGTTTTTT. Translated: CASSPEEGANTGELFF.

This clonotype appeared many times. V usage is TRBV12-3 or TRBV12-4 and J usage is TRBJ1-2; D remains unclear. This CDR3 region has 11 residues. The V end lost 6 bases, the J end lost 12 bases, and 14 bases lay between the germline ends. The CDR3 is CASSKYGFNTF. CDR3 DNA sequence: TGTGCCAGCAGCAAGTACGGGTTTAACACCTTC.

This clonotype has just a few counts. The chain has TRBV27 and TRBJ2-2; D tentatively fits TRBD1 or TRBD2 (5 bases each). Looked up from germline, CDR1 is MNHEY and CDR2 is SMNVEV (reference sequence). V was pared by 5 bases and J by 6 bases, with 25 bases between. The CDR3 totals 18 residues. DNA for the CDR3: TGTGCCAGCAGTCCCCCCCCTTGGGGGACCGACTCCTCCGGGGAGCTGTTTTTT. This gives the protein CASSPPPWGTDSSGELFF.

This clonotype was counted a few times. The chain uses TRBV6-1 and TRBJ1-2; D perhaps matches TRBD1 (5 bases). Germline-derived CDR1 and CDR2 are MNHNS and SASEGT. V was cut by 5 bases and J by 2 bases, with 9 bases left in between. The CDR3 has 13 amino acids. The CDR3 reads CASSRGRNYGYTF. In nucleotides, the CDR3 is TGTGCCAGCAGTAGGGGTCGGAACTATGGCTACACCTTC.

The V and J genes are TRBV29-1 and TRBJ2-5; 9 bases match TRBD1. Per germline, CDR1 SQVTM and CDR2 ANQGSEA. The CDR3 sequence is 14 residues long. J was trimmed by 5 bases and V by 6 bases; bases with no gene match: 10. CDR3: CSVGGTGTRETQYF. The CDR3 region has the DNA TGCAGCGTAGGCGGGACAGGGACACGGGAGACCCAGTACTTC.

This clonotype was seen more than once but under ten times. The genes are TRBV20-1 and TRBJ1-5; a possible D gene is TRBD1 (5 bases). Trimming took 6 bases from V and 6 from J, leaving 15 bases between them. The CDR3 extends over 13 amino acids. Germline V lookup: CDR1 DFQATT, CDR2 SNEGSKA (reference sequence). CDR3 DNA: TGCAGTGCCCGGGGGAGGGTTGGTCAGCCCCAGCATTTT. This sequence encodes CSARGRVGQPQHF.